The entry below describes one T cell receptor beta chain. The data belong to a study of blood T cell repertoires in COVID-19. The overall study: The United States, Italy and Spain supplied acute and convalescent COVID-19 samples. Sources were T cells, B-cell-depleted T cells, or PBMCs; the material itself was cDNA or gDNA.

How the authors handled the data: Reference gene primer amplification yielded estimated nucleated cell counts. Here immunoSEQ multiplex PCR was the method, and the copy in TCRdb shows in-frame clones only, minus some. V and J calls and clone size are as listed in that table; D and trimming were resolved from the DNA. The data contain 65,000 to 85,000 clones, 80% to 90% of them singletons. Source material: peripheral blood. The TCR originated in a man over 45 with acute or convalescent COVID-19.

DNA of the CDR3: TGTGCCAGCAGCTTAGCGCTGCCGGGGGGGGGCACAGATACGCAGTATTTT. Protein product: CASSLALPGGGTDTQYF. V and J are TRBV7-2 and TRBJ2-3, with 8 bases aligning to TRBD2. The CDR3 has 17 residues. The germline gives CDR1 SGHTA, CDR2 FQGNSA. The V segment lost 0 bases and the J segment 1 base; nucleotides outside the gene matches: 6. The full variable domain, rest sourced from reference TRBV7-2 and TRBJ2-3, is GAGVSQSPSNKVTEKGKDVELRCDPISGHTALYWYRQSLGQGLEFLIYFQGNSAPDKSGLPSDRFSAERTGGSVSTLTIQRTQQEDSAVYLCASSLALPGGGTDTQYFGPGTRLTVL.